This T cell receptor (beta chain) was sequenced for a study of blood T cell repertoires in COVID-19. Some clones are missing from TCRdb's copy, which holds only in-frame ones; the method was immunoSEQ multiplex PCR. This table holds about 300,000 clones, around 88% found once. What was sequenced was peripheral blood. This TCR was sampled from a woman in her 30s who had recovered from COVID-19.

The CDR3 reads CASSQRGTTSGGYTF. In DNA, the CDR3 is TGCGCCAGCAGCCAACGCGGGACTACCTCGGGAGGCTACACCTTC. V is TRBV5-1 and J is TRBJ1-2, with D possibly being TRBD1 (5 bases). The germline V gene has CDR1 SGHRS and CDR2 YFSETQ. There are 15 residues in the CDR3. V was trimmed by 4 bases and J by 8 bases, leaving 21 bases between them.